This section outlines one TCR beta chain sequence together with its context. Antigen: not known. Despite likely unrecorded immune exposures, the donors were nominally healthy at the time of sampling. The CDR3 contains 14 residues. The J segment lost 7 bases and the V segment lost 5 bases, leaving 6 bases of the junction unmatched. Germline CDR1 reads SEHNR; CDR2 reads FQNEAQ (reference sequence). In the PCR, 60 Vbeta and 13 Jbeta primers were used. Generated by immunoSEQ multiplex PCR, the TCRdb table keeps only in-frame clones and is missing some. This table holds around 75,000 clones, about 80% found once. This entry belongs to a study of cytomegalovirus exposure and HLA in healthy donors. General study results and limits: Follow-up analysis later connected one missense variant in DCLRE1C with trimming of TCR beta V- and J-genes. In a later analysis, CMV-associated beta chains were mostly HLA-associated, it appeared. CMV serostatus was the sole immune exposure data available.

The TCR sequence derives from a man aged 40-49 years in good health and CMV-seronegative. Material: PBMCs. The rearrangement joins TRBV7-9 to TRBJ2-1; 9 bases line up with TRBD1. The CDR3 region has the DNA TGTGCCAGCAGCCCCCAGGGACAGGGTAATGAGCAGTTCTTC. It is translated as CASSPQGQGNEQFF.